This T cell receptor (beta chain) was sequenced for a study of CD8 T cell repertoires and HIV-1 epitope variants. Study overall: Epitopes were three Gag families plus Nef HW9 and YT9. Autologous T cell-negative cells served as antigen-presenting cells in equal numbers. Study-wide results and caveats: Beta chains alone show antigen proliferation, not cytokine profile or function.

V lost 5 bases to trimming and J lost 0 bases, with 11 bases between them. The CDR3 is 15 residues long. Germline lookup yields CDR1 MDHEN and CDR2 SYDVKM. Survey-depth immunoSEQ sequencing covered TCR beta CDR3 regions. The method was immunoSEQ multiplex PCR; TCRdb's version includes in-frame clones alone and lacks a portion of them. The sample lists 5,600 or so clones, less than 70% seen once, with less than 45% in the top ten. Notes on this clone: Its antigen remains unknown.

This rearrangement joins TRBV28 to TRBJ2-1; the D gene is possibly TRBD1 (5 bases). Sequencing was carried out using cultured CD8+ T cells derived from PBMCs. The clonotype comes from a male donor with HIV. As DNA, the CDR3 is TGTGCCAGCAGTCCCCTCAGGGACTCCTACAATGAGCAGTTCTTC. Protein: CASSPLRDSYNEQFF.